Sequencing of this T cell receptor (beta chain) was carried out in a study of cytomegalovirus exposure and HLA in healthy donors. This clone was picked up a small number of times. Its cognate antigen is unknown. The CDR3 length is 16 residues. Looked up from germline, CDR1 is MNHNY and CDR2 is SVGAGI (reference sequence). The ends lost 2 bases at V and 4 bases at J; junction bases unmatched: 2. Study-wide findings and caveats: One cluster of highly shared sequence variants probably arose as a sequencing artifact.

Primers for the PCR totalled 60 Vbeta and 13 Jbeta. Clones were sequenced by immunoSEQ multiplex PCR, and TCRdb holds only the in-frame ones, with some missing. The table records around 110,000 clones, over 8% of them present only once. The sequenced sample consisted of PBMCs. This clonotype was sampled from a man aged 25 to 45 in good health and CMV-seronegative. This chain uses TRBV6-6 with TRBJ2-2; 12 bases are shared with TRBD2. The CDR3 loop is CASSYPTSGGTGELFF. The DNA of the CDR3 is TGTGCCAGCAGTTACCCGACTAGCGGGGGCACCGGGGAGCTGTTTTTT.